These 20 T cell receptor beta chains were sequenced from one sample in a study of blood T cell repertoires in COVID-19 (TCRdb year 2020). The library was generated by the immunoSEQ multiplex PCR assay. This is the immuneACCESS table as TCRdb keeps it, with only in-frame sequences that have V and J called. A part of the clones is gone; compared with another copy, unresolved V genes explain less than half, and the rest is unexplained. The sample includes around 230,000 clones, with approximately 86% observed a single time. Under 13% of the sample belongs to the ten largest clones. The specimen sequenced was PBMCs or T cells enriched from blood (not recorded which). The receptors derive from a young man with acute COVID-19.

This clone was observed once. This chain uses TRBV27 with TRBJ2-7; 11 bases match TRBD1. The CDR3 length is 17 residues. V shed 6 bases, J shed 6 bases, and the junction held 16 bases outside the gene matches. Germline-derived CDR1 and CDR2 are MNHEY and SMNVEV (reference sequence). CDR3 nucleotide sequence: TGTGCCAGCAGCTATGACGGTCGGACAGGGGGCGGTTCCGAGCAGTACTTC. Translated: CASSYDGRTGGGSEQYF.

The V call is TRBV28, the J call TRBJ1-2; TRBD1 aligns across 10 bases. The germline CDR1 and CDR2 sequences are MDHEN and SYDVKM. V shed 8 bases and J 5 bases; nucleotides not matched to a gene: 17. The CDR3 is made up of 17 amino acids. CDR3 residues: CASFERTGGQTHYGYTF. The CDR3 nucleotides read TGTGCCAGCTTCGAACGGACAGGGGGACAGACTCATTATGGCTACACCTTC.

This clone was observed a handful of times. The rearrangement links TRBV2 to TRBJ1-5; no clear D. Trimming took off 7 bases at V and 7 bases at J, with 17 bases between the two ends. The CDR3 spans 14 residues. The germline V gene has CDR1 SNHLY and CDR2 FYNNEI. The CDR3: CASTEVGGRQPQHF. Here the CDR3 DNA reads TGTGCCAGCACAGAAGTGGGAGGTCGGCAGCCCCAGCATTTT.

Details on this clone: This sample also contains other DNA sequences that code for the same CDR3. The J gene is TRBJ2-7, the V gene TRBV5-1; 8 positions match TRBD2. CDR1 SGHRS and CDR2 YFSETQ come from the germline V gene. The CDR3 is 14 amino acids. The trim removed 5 bases at V and 2 bases at J, leaving 6 bases unmatched. CDR3 sequence reads: CASSSAGGTYEQYF. The CDR3 bases are TGCGCCAGCAGTAGCGCGGGAGGTACCTACGAGCAGTACTTC.

In DNA, the CDR3 is TGCGCCAGCAGTTCCGGGACAGTTCTTTACAATGAGCAGTTCTTC. Its translation: CASSSGTVLYNEQFF. The V call is TRBV5-1, the J call TRBJ2-1; 7 positions agree with TRBD1. Germline V gene lookup returns CDR1 SGHRS and CDR2 YFSETQ. This CDR3 has 15 amino acids. Unmatched junction bases numbered 9, after V lost 5 bases and J lost 4 bases.

The chain carries TRBV5-5 and TRBJ2-1, with D perhaps TRBD1 (5 bases). CDR1 is SGHKS and CDR2 is YYEKEE in the germline V gene (reference sequence). The V end was cut by 6 bases, the J end by 6 bases, with 19 bases between. The CDR3 is 15 residues long. CDR3 in DNA: TGTGCCAGCAAAAATCAAGGGGATGGGGTCAATGAGCAGTTCTTC. Translated, it gives CASKNQGDGVNEQFF. The variable domain in full, completed from reference TRBV5-5 and TRBJ2-1, reads DAGVTQSPTHLIKTRGQQVTLRCSPISGHKSVSWYQQVLGQGPQFIFQYYEKEERGRGNFPDRFSARQFPNYSSELNVNALLLGDSALYLCASKNQGDGVNEQFFGPGTRLTVL.

The chain has TRBV5-5 and TRBJ1-2, with D unclear. The CDR3 consists of 13 residues. Germline V gene data show CDR1 as SGHKS and CDR2 as YYEKEE (reference sequence). The V end was cut by 4 bases, the J end by 5 bases, with 12 bases between. CDR3 residues: CASSPYMEYGYTF. CDR3 in DNA: TGTGCCAGCAGCCCTTATATGGAGTATGGCTACACCTTC.

The chain links TRBV5-4 to TRBJ2-1; 10 nucleotides align to TRBD1. After removal of 8 bases from V and 8 bases from J, the junction contained 10 bases not matched to a gene. The CDR3 is 14 amino acids. Per the germline V gene, CDR1 is SGHNT and CDR2 is YYREEE (reference sequence). The CDR3 loop is CASTRDRGSDEQFF. The CDR3 DNA sequence: TGTGCCAGTACCAGGGACAGGGGCTCTGATGAGCAGTTCTTC.

The V gene is TRBV11-2, the J gene TRBJ2-7; D not resolved. This CDR3 contains 10 residues. Germline loops: CDR1 SGHAT, CDR2 FQNNGV. V lost 5 bases and J 4 bases, leaving 3 bases between the germline ends. The CDR3 region has the DNA TGTGCCAGCAGCACATACGAGCAGTACTTC. Translated: CASSTYEQYF. Complete variable domain (other parts from reference TRBV11-2 and TRBJ2-7): EAGVAQSPRYKIIEKRQSVAFWCNPISGHATLYWYQQILGQGPKLLIQFQNNGVVDDSQLPKDRFSAERLKGVDSTLKIQPAKLEDSAVYLCASSTYEQYFGPGTRLTVT.

The V and J genes are TRBV19 and TRBJ2-1; 14 bases fit TRBD2. Germline assignment: CDR1 LNHDA and CDR2 SQIVND (reference sequence). This CDR3 contains 17 residues. V shed 2 bases, J shed 6 bases, and the junction held 6 bases outside the gene matches. CDR3 sequence (DNA): TGTGCCAGTAGTATATTAGGTGGGACTAGCGGGAGCAATGAGCAGTTCTTC. Translation: CASSILGGTSGSNEQFF.

The chain combines TRBV12-3 or TRBV12-4 with TRBJ2-3, with D possibly matching TRBD2 (6 bases). Trimming shortened V by 0 bases and J by 9 bases, and 10 bases separated the two germline ends. The CDR3 runs to 13 residues. CDR3 sequence reads: CASSLALAGTQYF. The CDR3 coding sequence is TGTGCCAGCAGTTTAGCCCTTGCGGGGACGCAGTATTTT.

The rearrangement uses TRBV7-8 and TRBJ1-2; 8 bases fit TRBD1. Germline CDR1 SGHVS, CDR2 FQNEAQ. Germline trimming cut 7 bases from V and 2 bases from J; bases unmatched to any gene: 9. This CDR3 region has 15 residues. The CDR3: CASTIHDRGNYGYTF. DNA of the CDR3: TGTGCCAGCACCATCCACGACAGGGGAAACTATGGCTACACCTTC.

The V call is TRBV24-1, the J call TRBJ2-1; perhaps TRBD2 as D (5 bases). The germline V and J ends were trimmed by 2 bases and 10 bases, with 11 bases remaining between them. This CDR3 spans 13 amino acids. The germline gives CDR1 KGHDR, CDR2 SFDVKD. The CDR3 nucleotides are TGTGCCACCAGTGATTCAGGAGGTCCCGAGCAGTTCTTC. This codes for CATSDSGGPEQFF.

The chain has TRBV6-6 and TRBJ2-1; TRBD2 matches at 7 bases. The CDR3 consists of 16 residues. Per the germline V gene, CDR1 is MNHNY and CDR2 is SVGAGI (reference sequence). The V segment lost 8 bases and the J segment 8 bases; nucleotides outside the gene matches: 18. Written as DNA, the CDR3 is TGTGCCAGCCGGGGGGACTCGACGGGAGGTAGTCATGAGCAGTTCTTC. This codes for CASRGDSTGGSHEQFF.

The chain recombines TRBV3-1 (or the pseudogene TRBV3-2) with TRBJ2-7; D may be TRBD1 (5 bases). V was trimmed by 6 bases and J by 0 bases, leaving 9 bases between them. The CDR3 is made up of 13 amino acids. CDR1 is LGHDT, CDR2 YNNKEL, per germline (reference sequence). The CDR3 DNA sequence: TGTGCCAGCAGAAAAGACAGCTCCTACGAGCAGTACTTC. Translating gives CASRKDSSYEQYF.

V usage is TRBV30 and J usage is TRBJ1-1, with D possibly being TRBD1 (6 bases). V shed 4 bases and J shed 4 bases, with 13 bases lying between them. This CDR3 contains 13 residues. CDR1 is GTSNPN and CDR2 is SVGIG in the germline V gene (reference sequence). CDR3 region: CAWTVKGGTEAFF. The CDR3 DNA follows: TGTGCCTGGACGGTGAAAGGGGGCACTGAAGCTTTCTTT.

V usage is TRBV27 and J usage is TRBJ2-3; 12 bases match TRBD2. J gave up 0 bases and V 5 bases, and 3 bases lay outside the gene matches. Germline-derived CDR1 and CDR2 are MNHEY and SMNVEV (reference sequence). This CDR3 has 16 residues. DNA of the CDR3: TGTGCCAGCAGTCAAGGACTAGCGGGGAGCACAGATACGCAGTATTTT. Protein product: CASSQGLAGSTDTQYF.

This chain joins TRBV9 and TRBJ2-2; TRBD1 is a possible D gene (6 bases). V was shortened by 7 bases and J by 0 bases, with 10 bases between the two germline ends. Germline V gene sequence: CDR1 SGDLS, CDR2 YYNGEE. The CDR3 totals 14 residues. The CDR3: CASADRTNTGELFF. CDR3 nucleotides: TGTGCCAGCGCTGACAGGACGAACACCGGGGAGCTGTTTTTT.

This sequence joins TRBV6-6 and TRBJ1-3; 11 positions agree with TRBD1. The germline CDR1 and CDR2 sequences are MNHNY and SVGAGI (reference sequence). V trimming: 5 bases; J trimming: 2 bases; junction bases outside the gene matches: 11. There are 18 residues in the CDR3. CDR3 protein: CASSREDRGRGAGNTIYF. The CDR3 DNA is TGTGCCAGCAGTCGGGAGGACAGGGGGCGCGGCGCTGGAAACACCATATATTTT.

The genes are TRBV24-1 and TRBJ2-1, with TRBD2 as a possible D gene (5 bases). The length of the CDR3 is 11 residues. The V gene lost 9 bases and the J gene lost 9 bases, with 11 bases spanning the gap. Germline V gene sequence: CDR1 KGHDR, CDR2 SFDVKD. The CDR3, as DNA: TGTGCCACCGCCCGGGGTGGTGAGCAGTTCTTC. Its protein product is CATARGGEQFF.